The 26 T cell receptor beta chains listed next were all sequenced from one sample in a study of OX40 agonist ivuxolimab in advanced cancers. Measured with immunoSEQ multiplex PCR; TCRdb has only the in-frame clones, and not every one. The sample holds 45,000 or so clones, around 80% seen once. The sample was CD4+ or CD8+ T cells sorted from blood, taken in a trial of the OX40 agonist ivuxolimab. Receptor source: an adult with an advanced solid tumor such as melanoma, head and neck, liver or kidney cancer.

This clone has only a few counts. This chain joins TRBV10-1 and TRBJ1-5; 7 bases line up with TRBD1. CDR1 is WNHNN, CDR2 SYGVQD, per germline (reference sequence). CDR3 size: 14 residues. Losses at the gene ends were 2 bases for V and 6 bases for J; bases not matched to a gene: 4. The CDR3 DNA reads as TGCGCCAGCAGTGAGGAGGGGGCGGTTCAGCCCCAGCATTTT. This sequence encodes CASSEEGAVQPQHF.

J is TRBJ1-5 and V is TRBV29-1; 8 bases agree with TRBD1. The V and J ends lost 6 bases and 5 bases, in that order; junction bases with no gene match: 9. Germline V gene sequence: CDR1 SQVTM, CDR2 ANQGSEA. This CDR3 contains 14 residues. The CDR3: CSVTTGTGDQPQHF. CDR3 nucleotides: TGCAGCGTCACAACCGGGACAGGAGATCAGCCCCAGCATTTT.

The rearrangement uses TRBV14 and TRBJ2-7; no clear D gene. The germline V gene encodes CDR1 SGHDN and CDR2 FVKESK. The CDR3 covers 15 residues. V gave up 1 base and J gave up 2 bases, with 12 bases separating them. DNA for the CDR3: TGTGCCAGCAGCCAAGGGGGTTTCTTTGCCTACGAGCAGTACTTC. Residues: CASSQGGFFAYEQYF. The full variable domain, rest sourced from reference TRBV14 and TRBJ2-7, is EAGVTQFPSHSVIEKGQTVTLRCDPISGHDNLYWYRRVMGKEIKFLLHFVKESKQDESGMPNNRFLAERTGGTYSTLKVQPAELEDSGVYFCASSQGGFFAYEQYFGPGTRLTVT.

This rearrangement joins TRBV6-1 to TRBJ2-7, with a tentative D call TRBD1 (6 bases). This CDR3 has 17 residues. V lost 1 base and J lost 4, with 20 bases in between. Germline V gives CDR1 MNHNS, CDR2 SASEGT. The CDR3 spells CASSEGQGWGSRYEQYF. The CDR3 nucleotides are TGTGCCAGCAGTGAAGGCCAGGGGTGGGGGAGTAGGTACGAGCAGTACTTC.

This sequence joins TRBV5-5 and TRBJ1-5; tentatively, D is TRBD1 (5 bases). Deletions cut 0 bases from V and 6 bases from J, with 7 bases between. The CDR3 is made up of 13 amino acids. Per germline, CDR1 SGHKS and CDR2 YYEKEE (reference sequence). The CDR3 sequence: CASSLGGGQPQHF. The CDR3 region has the DNA TGTGCCAGCAGCTTGGGCGGGGGTCAGCCCCAGCATTTT. The complete variable domain, with remaining parts taken from reference TRBV5-5 and TRBJ1-5, reads DAGVTQSPTHLIKTRGQQVTLRCSPISGHKSVSWYQQVLGQGPQFIFQYYEKEERGRGNFPDRFSARQFPNYSSELNVNALLLGDSALYLCASSLGGGQPQHFGDGTRLSIL.

This chain uses TRBV6-5 with TRBJ2-5; 7 bases fit TRBD2. CDR1 is MNHEY, CDR2 SVGAGI, per germline. The J segment lost 2 bases and the V segment lost 4 bases, leaving 4 bases of the junction unmatched. The CDR3 has 14 residues. The CDR3 here is CASSLGLLQETQYF. In DNA form, the CDR3 reads TGTGCCAGCAGTTTGGGACTACTGCAAGAGACCCAGTACTTC.

The rearrangement joins TRBV27 to TRBJ2-5, with D possibly matching TRBD2 (5 bases). V lost 2 bases and J 5 bases, leaving 15 bases between the germline ends. This CDR3 spans 15 amino acids. The germline V gene has CDR1 MNHEY and CDR2 SMNVEV (reference sequence). DNA of the CDR3: TGTGCCAGCAGTTTAGGTGGGAGCCCATGGGAGACCCAGTACTTC. This codes for CASSLGGSPWETQYF.

The chain carries TRBV27 and TRBJ1-3; D is perhaps TRBD1 (6 bases). The V end was cut by 2 bases, the J end by 3 bases, with 14 bases between. This CDR3 has 16 residues. Germline-derived CDR1 and CDR2 are MNHEY and SMNVEV (reference sequence). In DNA, the CDR3 is TGTGCCAGCAGTTTAGGGCAGGGGCTAGGTGGAAACACCATATATTTT. Amino acids: CASSLGQGLGGNTIYF.

The chain recombines TRBV5-1 with TRBJ2-7, with 8 bases fitting TRBD1. From germline, CDR1 is SGHRS and CDR2 YFSETQ. The CDR3 loop spans 15 amino acids. Trimming took 0 bases from V and 0 from J; bases not matched to a gene: 2. The CDR3 spells CASSLGDRYSYEQYF. CDR3 sequence (DNA): TGCGCCAGCAGCTTGGGGGACAGGTACTCCTACGAGCAGTACTTC.

The chain carries TRBV15 and TRBJ1-2; D call uncertain. Trimming cost V 0 bases and J 4 bases, with 9 bases left between them. Germline V lookup: CDR1 LNHNV, CDR2 YYDKDF (reference sequence). This CDR3 is built from 14 residues. CDR3 residues: CATSRDGSTYGYTF. The CDR3 DNA reads TGTGCCACCAGCAGAGATGGCAGCACCTATGGCTACACCTTC.

This CDR3 is CAIAPGENQPQHF. The CDR3, as DNA: TGTGCCATAGCGCCAGGGGAAAATCAGCCCCAGCATTTT. The chain combines TRBV10-3 with TRBJ1-5, with D perhaps TRBD1 (6 bases). Germline V gene sequence: CDR1 ENHRY, CDR2 SYGVKD. V lost 9 bases, J lost 4 bases, and 13 bases lay in between. The CDR3 runs to 13 residues.

The sample holds a few counts of this clone. This rearrangement joins TRBV12-2 to TRBJ2-3; the D call TRBD2 from the table was never checked on the DNA. TRBV12-2 is classified as a pseudogene. The CDR3 runs 14 residues. Written as DNA, the CDR3 is TGTGCAAGTCGCCCTGCGACTAGCACAGATACGCAGTATTTT. Residues: CASRPATSTDTQYF.

J is TRBJ2-5 and V is TRBV25-1; TRBD1 or TRBD2 may be the D gene (5 bases each). The J call is doubtful: the DNA matches TRBJ2-7 better. Germline lookup yields CDR1 MGHDK and CDR2 SYGVNS. CDR3 size: 15 residues. This chain's CDR3 is CASSQGGGSQYEQYF. The DNA for the CDR3 is TGTGCCAGCAGTCAGGGTGGGGGATCGCAATACGAGCAGTACTTC.

This chain links TRBV6-1 with TRBJ1-1; 9 bases are shared with TRBD1. The length of the CDR3 is 13 residues. From germline, CDR1 is MNHNS and CDR2 SASEGT. Trimming at V came to 7 bases and at J to 7 bases, leaving 7 bases not matched to a gene. DNA for the CDR3: TGTGCCAGCACCTTACAGGGGGCGGGTGAAGCTTTCTTT. It is translated as CASTLQGAGEAFF.

V gene TRBV7-2 combines with J gene TRBJ2-2, with D possibly called TRBD1 or TRBD2 (5 bases each). V was pared by 4 bases and J by 2 bases, with 8 bases between. The CDR3 spans 14 residues. Germline loops: CDR1 SGHTA, CDR2 FQGNSA. DNA for the CDR3: TGTGCCAGCAGCTGGGGACCTAACACCGGGGAGCTGTTTTTT. The encoded protein is CASSWGPNTGELFF. Combining the CDR3 with reference TRBV7-2 and TRBJ2-2 gives the whole variable domain GAGVSQSPSNKVTEKGKDVELRCDPISGHTALYWYRQSLGQGLEFLIYFQGNSAPDKSGLPSDRFSAERTGGSVSTLTIQRTQQEDSAVYLCASSWGPNTGELFFGEGSRLTVL.

The chain employs TRBV19 and TRBJ2-5; D gene uncertain. Germline-derived CDR1 and CDR2 are LNHDA and SQIVND (reference sequence). V lost 1 base and J 2 bases, leaving 11 bases between the germline ends. The CDR3 runs 15 residues. As DNA, the CDR3 is TGTGCCAGTAGTATAGGGGCAGGTGGGCAAGAGACCCAGTACTTC. It is translated as CASSIGAGGQETQYF.

The rearrangement uses TRBV6-5 and TRBJ1-2; no firm D call. Germline-derived CDR1 and CDR2 are MNHEY and SVGAGI. The V gene lost 6 bases and the J gene lost 2 bases, with 10 bases spanning the gap. The CDR3 runs 13 residues. The CDR3 protein is CASRLGKNYGYTF. CDR3 coding DNA: TGTGCCAGCAGACTTGGGAAGAACTATGGCTACACCTTC.

This clone was detected a few times. The chain links TRBV5-1 to TRBJ1-2, with D unclear. Germline CDR1 SGHRS, CDR2 YFSETQ. V was trimmed by 4 bases and J by 2 bases, leaving 15 bases between them. The CDR3 consists of 15 residues. The CDR3, as DNA: TGCGCCAGCAGCCACTCTGAGGCGGGAAACTATGGCTACACCTTC. It encodes CASSHSEAGNYGYTF.

This sequence joins TRBV20-1 and TRBJ1-1; a possible D gene is TRBD1 (5 bases). The CDR3 runs 11 residues. Trimming cost V 3 bases and J 12 bases, with 14 bases left between them. CDR1 and CDR2 from the germline V gene are DFQATT and SNEGSKA (reference sequence). CDR3 in amino acids: CSASWGEETFF. DNA for the CDR3: TGCAGTGCTAGTTGGGGGGAGGAGACTTTCTTT.

V usage is TRBV7-9 and J usage is TRBJ1-1, with TRBD1 as a possible D gene (5 bases). V was clipped by 6 bases and J by 3 bases, with 11 bases between them. The CDR3 is 13 amino acids. CDR1 is SEHNR, CDR2 FQNEAQ, per germline (reference sequence). CDR3 region: CASREDSYTEAFF. For the CDR3, the DNA is TGTGCCAGCAGGGAAGACAGTTACACTGAAGCTTTCTTT. The full variable domain, with the rest looked up from reference TRBV7-9 and TRBJ1-1, is DTGVSQNPRHKITKRGQNVTFRCDPISEHNRLYWYRQTLGQGPEFLTYFQNEAQLEKSRLLSDRFSAERPKGSFSTLEIQRTEQGDSAMYLCASREDSYTEAFFGQGTRLTVV.

This clone has just a few counts. This rearrangement joins TRBV19 to TRBJ1-1, with D possibly TRBD1 on 6 matching bases. Trimming took off 7 bases at V and 7 bases at J, with 16 bases between the two ends. Germline CDR1 LNHDA, CDR2 SQIVND (reference sequence). The CDR3 runs to 13 residues. CDR3 bases: TGTGCCAGTATCCCGGAGGGACATCGTGAAGCTTTCTTT. Translated: CASIPEGHREAFF.

J is TRBJ2-1 and V is TRBV2; 7 bases line up with TRBD2. The CDR3 consists of 13 residues. Looked up from germline, CDR1 is SNHLY and CDR2 is FYNNEI. V shed 8 bases and J 5 bases; nucleotides not matched to a gene: 6. This chain's CDR3 is CASGGDGNNEQFF. The CDR3 nucleotides read TGTGCCAGCGGGGGGGACGGAAACAATGAGCAGTTCTTC.

DNA for the CDR3: TGTGCCTCGCAGGGGCCGCCCTCCTACGAGCAGTACTTC. It translates to CASQGPPSYEQYF. The V and J genes are TRBV9 and TRBJ2-7; D is perhaps TRBD1 (6 bases). The CDR3 has 13 residues. Looked up from germline, CDR1 is SGDLS and CDR2 is YYNGEE. The V end was cut by 10 bases, the J end by 0 bases, with 14 bases between.

This chain uses TRBV27 with TRBJ1-2; unclear D gene. The CDR3 extends over 16 amino acids. Trimming removed 3 bases at V and 0 bases at J, with 14 bases between. Germline CDR1 MNHEY, CDR2 SMNVEV (reference sequence). The CDR3 sequence is CASSLSFQRPNYGYTF. DNA of the CDR3: TGTGCCAGCAGTTTGTCCTTTCAGCGGCCTAACTATGGCTACACCTTC.

The chain couples TRBV30 to TRBJ2-3, with D maybe TRBD1 (6 bases). Germline V CDR1 and CDR2: GTSNPN, SVGIG (reference sequence). This CDR3 spans 12 amino acids. V shed 3 bases and J shed 4 bases, with 8 bases lying between them. The CDR3 reads CAWRPGADTQYF. The DNA for the CDR3 is TGTGCCTGGAGACCAGGGGCAGATACGCAGTATTTT.

Concerning this clone itself: Other DNA sequences within the sample encode an identical CDR3. The chain has TRBV11-2 and TRBJ2-4; D is uncertain. From germline, CDR1 is SGHAT and CDR2 FQNNGV. V was pared by 4 bases and J by 0 bases, with 7 bases between. The CDR3 has 14 amino acids. CDR3 in amino acids: CASSSRLAKNIQYF. The CDR3 bases are TGTGCCAGCAGCTCGCGCCTAGCCAAAAACATTCAGTACTTC. Complete variable domain (other parts from reference TRBV11-2 and TRBJ2-4): EAGVAQSPRYKIIEKRQSVAFWCNPISGHATLYWYQQILGQGPKLLIQFQNNGVVDDSQLPKDRFSAERLKGVDSTLKIQPAKLEDSAVYLCASSSRLAKNIQYFGAGTRLSVL.